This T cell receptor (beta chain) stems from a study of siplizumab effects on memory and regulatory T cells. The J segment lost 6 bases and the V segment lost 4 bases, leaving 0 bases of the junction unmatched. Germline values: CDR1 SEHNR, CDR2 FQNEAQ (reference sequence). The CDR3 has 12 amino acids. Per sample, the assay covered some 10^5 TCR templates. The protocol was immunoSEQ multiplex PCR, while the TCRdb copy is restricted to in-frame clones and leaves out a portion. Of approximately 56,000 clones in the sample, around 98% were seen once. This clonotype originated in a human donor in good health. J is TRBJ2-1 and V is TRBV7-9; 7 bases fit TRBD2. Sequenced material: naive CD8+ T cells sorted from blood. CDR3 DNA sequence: TGTGCCAGCAGCTGGACTAGCAATGAGCAGTTCTTC. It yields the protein CASSWTSNEQFF.